What follows describes a single T cell receptor beta chain. This record belongs to a study of blood T cell repertoires in COVID-19. Study as a whole: The samples span acute and convalescent COVID-19 from the United States, Italy and Spain. Nucleic acid was either cDNA or gDNA, and it came from T cells, B-cell-depleted T cells, or PBMCs.

In the original analysis: Scientists estimated how many nucleated cells there were by amplifying reference gene primers. This table comes from immunoSEQ multiplex PCR, and its TCRdb copy is limited to in-frame clones, with some not included. From that table come the V and J calls and clone size; the DNA was used to work out D and trimming. The data contain 70,000 or so clones, 80% to 90% of them singletons. Germline lookup yields CDR1 MNHEY and CDR2 SVGAGI. Trimming shortened V by 5 bases and J by 5 bases, and 12 bases separated the two germline ends. The length of the CDR3 is 13 residues. The sequencing input was peripheral blood. The rearrangement uses TRBV6-5 and TRBJ1-1; possible D gene TRBD1, 6 bases. The receptor's source is a woman aged 45-65 years with acute or convalescent COVID-19. CDR3 sequence: CASSRQGSTEAFF. The CDR3 coding sequence is TGTGCCAGCAGTCGCCAGGGGTCGACTGAAGCTTTCTTT.